This note documents a single T cell receptor (beta chain) sequence. Its specificity is unknown. Some clones are missing from TCRdb's copy, which holds only in-frame ones; the method was immunoSEQ multiplex PCR. The sample lists tens of thousands of clones, approximately 70% occurring once. The entry originates in a study of PD-1 blockade in classical Hodgkin lymphoma. Study-wide results and caveats: Compared with healthy donors, newly diagnosed patients reportedly showed lower baseline TCR diversity. Diversity similar to that of newly diagnosed patients was seen at baseline in complete responders. While CD8+ TCR diversity did not rise significantly by C4D1, CD4+ TCR diversity did.

All trial patients relapsed after autologous stem cell transplantation. The CDR3 runs to 15 residues. Germline CDR1 and CDR2: SGHNT and YYREEE (reference sequence). V dropped 2 bases and J dropped 4; count of bases not matched to a gene: 5. The clonotype was recovered from a human donor with classical Hodgkin lymphoma. This chain links TRBV5-4 with TRBJ2-3; TRBD2 agrees at 9 bases. The sample consisted of peripheral blood mononuclear cells (PBMCs), taken before the second cycle of nivolumab. This CDR3 reads CASSFSGGGADTQYF. For the CDR3, the DNA is TGTGCCAGCAGCTTTAGCGGGGGAGGGGCAGATACGCAGTATTTT.